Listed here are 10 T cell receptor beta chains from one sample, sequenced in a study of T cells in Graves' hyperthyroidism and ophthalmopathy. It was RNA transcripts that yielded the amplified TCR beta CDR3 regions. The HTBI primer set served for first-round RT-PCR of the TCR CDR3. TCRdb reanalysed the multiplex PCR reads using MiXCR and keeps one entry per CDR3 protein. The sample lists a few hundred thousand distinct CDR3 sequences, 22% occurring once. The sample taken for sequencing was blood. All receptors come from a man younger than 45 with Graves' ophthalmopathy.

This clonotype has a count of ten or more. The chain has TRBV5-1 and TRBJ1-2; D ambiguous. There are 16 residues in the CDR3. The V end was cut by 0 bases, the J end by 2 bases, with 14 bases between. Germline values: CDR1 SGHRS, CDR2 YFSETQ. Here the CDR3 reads CASSLGVGDKNYGYTF. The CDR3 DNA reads TGCGCCAGCAGCTTGGGGGTTGGGGATAAGAACTATGGCTACACCTTC.

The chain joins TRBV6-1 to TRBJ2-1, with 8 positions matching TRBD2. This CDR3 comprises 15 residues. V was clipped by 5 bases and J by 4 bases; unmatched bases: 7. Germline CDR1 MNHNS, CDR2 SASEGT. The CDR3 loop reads CASSLSGSEYNEQFF. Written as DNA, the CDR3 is TGTGCCAGCAGTTTGAGCGGGAGTGAGTACAATGAGCAGTTCTTC.

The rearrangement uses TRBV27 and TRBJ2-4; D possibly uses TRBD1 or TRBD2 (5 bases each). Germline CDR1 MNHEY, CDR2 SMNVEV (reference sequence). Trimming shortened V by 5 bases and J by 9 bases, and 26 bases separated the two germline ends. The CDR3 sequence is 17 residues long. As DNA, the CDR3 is TGTGCCAGCAGTCGCGAAACCTACACCGGGACCCTAGGCATTCAGTACTTC. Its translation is CASSRETYTGTLGIQYF.

In DNA form, the CDR3 reads TGTGCCAGCAGTGGAGGGGTTCAGCCCCAGCATTTT. Amino acid sequence: CASSGGVQPQHF. V and J are TRBV28 and TRBJ1-5, with a tentative D call TRBD1 (5 bases). Trimming took 5 bases from V and 6 from J, leaving 8 bases between them. The length of the CDR3 is 12 residues. Looked up from germline, CDR1 is MDHEN and CDR2 is SYDVKM.

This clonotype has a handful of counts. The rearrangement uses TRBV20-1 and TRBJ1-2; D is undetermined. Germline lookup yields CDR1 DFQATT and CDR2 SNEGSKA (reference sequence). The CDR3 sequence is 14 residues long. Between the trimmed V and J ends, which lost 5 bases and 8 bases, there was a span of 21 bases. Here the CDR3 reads CSARNRTGWGGYTF. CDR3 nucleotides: TGCAGTGCTCGTAATAGGACGGGCTGGGGAGGCTACACCTTC.

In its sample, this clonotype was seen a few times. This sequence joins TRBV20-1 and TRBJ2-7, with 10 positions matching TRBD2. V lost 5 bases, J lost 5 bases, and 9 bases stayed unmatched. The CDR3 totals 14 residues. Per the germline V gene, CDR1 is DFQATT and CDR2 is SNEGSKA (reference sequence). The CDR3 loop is CSAVAGGLRDEQYF. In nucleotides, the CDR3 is TGCAGTGCTGTAGCGGGGGGATTACGGGACGAGCAGTACTTC.

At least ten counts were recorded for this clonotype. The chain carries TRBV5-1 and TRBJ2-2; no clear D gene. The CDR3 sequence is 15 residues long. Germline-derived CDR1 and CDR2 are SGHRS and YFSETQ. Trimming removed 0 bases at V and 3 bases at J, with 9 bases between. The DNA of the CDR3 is TGCGCCAGCAGCTTGGAGGCAGCCTACACCGGGGAGCTGTTTTTT. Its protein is CASSLEAAYTGELFF.

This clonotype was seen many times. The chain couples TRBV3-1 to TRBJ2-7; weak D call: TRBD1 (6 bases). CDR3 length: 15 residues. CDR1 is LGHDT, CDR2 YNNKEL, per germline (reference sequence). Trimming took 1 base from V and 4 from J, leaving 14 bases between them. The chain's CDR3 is CASSQGGLGLYEQYF. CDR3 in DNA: TGTGCCAGCAGCCAAGGGGGGCTCGGCTTATACGAGCAGTACTTC.

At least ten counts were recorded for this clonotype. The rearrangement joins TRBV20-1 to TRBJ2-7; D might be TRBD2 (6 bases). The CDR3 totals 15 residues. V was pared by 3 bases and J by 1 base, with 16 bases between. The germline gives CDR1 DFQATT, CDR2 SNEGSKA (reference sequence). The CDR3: CSARDGTGDSYEQYF. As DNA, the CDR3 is TGCAGTGCTAGGGACGGAACGGGGGATTCCTACGAGCAGTACTTC.

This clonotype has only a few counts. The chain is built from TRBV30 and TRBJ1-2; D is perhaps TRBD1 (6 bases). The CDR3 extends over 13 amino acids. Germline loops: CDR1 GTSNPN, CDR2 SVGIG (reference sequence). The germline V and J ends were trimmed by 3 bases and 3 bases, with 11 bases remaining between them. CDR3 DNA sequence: TGTGCCTGGAGGTACAGGGTAGACTATGGCTACACCTTC. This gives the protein CAWRYRVDYGYTF.